A selection of T cell receptor beta chains follows, all from one sample in a study of shared clonotypes between healthy human individuals. Assay used: immunoSEQ multiplex PCR; TCRdb lists only in-frame clones, some missing. The sample records about 1.4 million clones, roughly 96% being singletons. Source material: naive CD4+ T cells sorted from blood. The receptors here all came from a man younger than 40 in good health. The CDR3 runs from the conserved cysteine through the conserved F or W. Fields, in order: J gene, V gene, D gene, clone size, CDR3 protein, CDR3 DNA. The D gene is left open where the match is weak. Only some rows state a clone size, as once, few, many or a class for expanded clones.

>TRBJ2-2|TRBV29-1|TRBD2|once
CSVEDASGKNTGELFF
TGCAGCGTTGAAGATGCTAGCGGGAAGAACACCGGGGAGCTGTTTTTT
>TRBJ2-1|TRBV9|-|once
CASAQTANSYNEQFF
TGTGCCAGCGCCCAGACCGCGAACTCCTACAATGAGCAGTTCTTC
>TRBJ2-1|TRBV16|-|-
CASSQLDPNYNEQFF
TGTGCCAGCAGCCAATTGGACCCGAATTACAATGAGCAGTTCTTC
>TRBJ1-1|TRBV28|-|-
CASSPQTVNTEAFF
TGTGCCAGCAGTCCTCAGACAGTGAACACTGAAGCTTTCTTT
>TRBJ2-7|TRBV6-6|TRBD2|once
CASSASGASSYEQYF
TGTGCCAGCAGCGCTAGCGGGGCAAGCTCCTACGAGCAGTACTTC
>TRBJ2-1|TRBV9|-|-
CASSVRGVKGYNEQFF
TGTGCCAGCAGCGTCCGTGGGGTCAAGGGCTACAATGAGCAGTTCTTC
>TRBJ2-5|TRBV7-7|-|-
CASSLGTTQETQYF
TGTGCTAGCAGCCTGGGGACAACACAAGAGACCCAGTACTTC
>TRBJ1-4|TRBV10-1|TRBD1|-
CASRKDRVAPTYEKLFF
TGCGCCAGCAGGAAGGACAGGGTAGCCCCGACGTACGAAAAACTGTTTTTT
>TRBJ2-1|TRBV9|TRBD2|-
CASLLAGGHEQFF
TGTGCCAGCCTTCTAGCGGGAGGGCATGAGCAGTTCTTC
>TRBJ1-1|TRBV11-2|-|once
CASSRGTSEVAFF
TGTGCCAGCAGCCGAGGGACCTCCGAGGTCGCTTTCTTT
>TRBJ1-2|TRBV5-5|-|-
CASSLGSLFSGYTF
TGTGCCAGCAGCTTGGGCAGCTTGTTTAGTGGCTACACCTTC
>TRBJ2-1|TRBV9|-|-
CASSVSWASITYNEQFF
TGTGCCAGCAGCGTAAGCTGGGCGTCAATCACCTACAATGAGCAGTTCTTC
>TRBJ2-3|TRBV25-1|-|-
CASSEWGQGTDTQYF
TGTGCCAGCAGTGAATGGGGCCAGGGGACAGATACGCAGTATTTT
>TRBJ2-1|TRBV19|TRBD2|-
CASSRSGRGGNEQFF
TGTGCCAGTAGCCGTAGCGGGAGGGGAGGCAATGAGCAGTTCTTC